The 19 T cell receptor beta chains reported below all come from one sample, sequenced in a study of molecular identifiers for immune sequencing clone quantification. TCRdb re-analysed the PCR reads in MiXCR, keeping a single row per CDR3 protein. The sample includes nearly 650,000 distinct CDR3 sequences, about 25% seen only once; the top ten take 0.78%. Source material: naive CD8+ T cells from blood, with Jurkat cell RNA spiked in. The subset was: FACS-sorted CD8+CD4-CCR7+CD45RA+ naive T cells. The source of these receptors is a human donor in good health. Some libraries in this study had Jurkat cell RNA spiked in.

For this clonotype: A much larger clone sits a single nucleotide away, making a read error possible. This is likely a read error, given that the CDR3 carries no conserved phenylalanine or tryptophan at its end. The chain uses TRBV24-1 and TRBJ1-5, with D tentatively TRBD1 (6 bases). V was cut by 3 bases and J by 6 bases, with 11 bases left in between. The CDR3 totals 14 residues. Germline V CDR1 and CDR2: KGHDR, SFDVKD. Here the CDR3 DNA reads TGTGCCACCAGTGATCCAGGGGCTGGTCAGCCCCAGCATCTT. This gives the protein CATSDPGAGQPQHL.

Concerning this clonotype itself: One base away lies a much larger clone, so this may be a sequencing read error. J is TRBJ2-5 and V is TRBV11-2, with D perhaps TRBD1 (5 bases). Germline V gene lookup returns CDR1 SGHAT and CDR2 FQNNGV. The CDR3 spans 16 residues. In DNA form, the CDR3 reads TGTGCCAGCAGCTTAGGCTTCAAGACAGACCAAGAGGCCCAGTACTTC. This gives the protein CASSLGFKTDQEAQYF.

This chain joins TRBV27 and TRBJ2-7, with D perhaps TRBD2 (6 bases). Germline-derived CDR1 and CDR2 are MNHEY and SMNVEV (reference sequence). The CDR3 totals 16 residues. V gave up 2 bases and J gave up 0 bases, with 14 bases separating them. The DNA of the CDR3 is TGTGCCAGCAGTTTAAATGTCCCCGGGAGCTCCTACGAGCAGTACTTC. It specifies CASSLNVPGSSYEQYF.

The chain employs TRBV6-2 or TRBV6-3 and TRBJ1-6; a possible D gene is TRBD1 (6 bases). Trimming took off 5 bases at V and 8 bases at J, with 19 bases between the two ends. This CDR3 is built from 16 residues. Germline V CDR1 and CDR2: MNHEY, SVGEGT. In nucleotides, the CDR3 is TGTGCCAGCAGTCCGAGAGGGGACACCGTCTATTCACCCCTCCACTTT. As protein: CASSPRGDTVYSPLHF.

This clonotype was found a few times. Because it lacks the conserved phenylalanine or tryptophan at the end, this CDR3 is likely a read error. The chain carries TRBV20-1 and TRBJ1-5; TRBD1 is a possible D gene (5 bases). Trimming shortened V by 5 bases and J by 0 bases, and 11 bases separated the two germline ends. Germline V CDR1 and CDR2: DFQATT, SNEGSKA (reference sequence). This CDR3 has 14 amino acids. The CDR3: CSAGALYSNQPQHS. For the CDR3, the DNA is TGCAGTGCTGGGGCCCTATATAGCAATCAGCCCCAGCATTCT.

This clonotype showed up many times. CDR3 residues: CASSSEGTNTEAFF. CDR3 bases: TGTGCCAGCAGCTCCGAGGGGACGAACACTGAAGCTTTCTTT. The V call is TRBV5-4, the J call TRBJ1-1; TRBD1 is a possible D gene (5 bases). The CDR3 consists of 14 residues. In germline, CDR1 is SGHNT, CDR2 YYREEE (reference sequence). Trimming pared 3 bases from V and 1 base from J, leaving 10 bases between. Drawing the rest from reference TRBV5-4 and TRBJ1-1, the complete variable domain is ETGVTQSPTHLIKTRGQQVTLRCSSQSGHNTVSWYQQALGQGPQFIFQYYREEENGRGNFPPRFSGLQFPNYSSELNVNALELDDSALYLCASSSEGTNTEAFFGQGTRLTVV.

A few counts support this clonotype. The chain uses TRBV27 and TRBJ2-5; 9 bases fit TRBD1. The V and J ends lost 6 bases and 5 bases, in that order; junction bases with no gene match: 13. This CDR3 is built from 16 residues. From germline, CDR1 is MNHEY and CDR2 SMNVEV (reference sequence). The CDR3 region has the DNA TGTGCCAGCAGCCCCATTGCCGGGACAGGGAGTGAGACCCAGTACTTC. Its translation is CASSPIAGTGSETQYF.

The chain couples TRBV6-5 to TRBJ1-6; no reliable D call. Trimming took 4 bases from V and 9 from J, leaving 13 bases between them. Germline CDR1 is MNHEY and CDR2 is SVGAGI. This CDR3 has 14 amino acids. Here the CDR3 reads CASSFGIGISPLHF. The CDR3 nucleotides read TGTGCCAGCAGTTTCGGGATAGGTATTTCACCCCTCCACTTT.

As to this clonotype: No conserved phenylalanine or tryptophan is present at the end of the CDR3, so a read error is the likely explanation. The rearrangement links TRBV6-1 to TRBJ2-7; no firm D call. This CDR3 spans 13 amino acids. The V end lost 1 base, the J end lost 3 bases, and 7 bases lay between the germline ends. CDR1 and CDR2 from the germline V gene are MNHNS and SASEGT. The DNA of the CDR3 is TGTGCCAGCAGTGAAGACAGTGTCTACGAGCAGTACTAC. This codes for CASSEDSVYEQYY.

The sample holds one count of this clonotype. A much bigger clone sits one base away, suggesting this may be a read error. The V call is TRBV2, the J call TRBJ2-5; 9 bases map to TRBD2. The CDR3 is made up of 15 amino acids. V was pared by 8 bases and J by 6 bases, with 13 bases of the junction left unmatched. Germline V lookup: CDR1 SNHLY, CDR2 FYNNEI. CDR3 coding DNA: TGTGCCAGCTGTCTGGGCGGGGGGGCCCGACAGACCCAGTACTTC. Its protein is CASCLGGGARQTQYF.

This clonotype appeared many times. The V call is TRBV9, the J call TRBJ1-1; D remains unclear. Trimming stripped 0 bases from V and 3 bases from J, with 9 bases between. CDR1 is SGDLS, CDR2 YYNGEE, per germline. The CDR3 contains 14 residues. The CDR3 DNA reads as TGTGCCAGCAGCGTAGGGCAGTGGGACACTGAAGCTTTCTTT. Its translation is CASSVGQWDTEAFF.

This clonotype has just a few counts. The chain has TRBV7-3 and TRBJ2-5; TRBD1 is a possible D gene (6 bases). This CDR3 region has 13 residues. Trimming shortened V by 5 bases and J by 1 base, and 8 bases separated the two germline ends. Germline CDR1 and CDR2: SGHTA and FQGTGA. CDR3 bases: TGTGCCAGCAGCACAGGGCTCCAAGAGACCCAGTACTTC. Protein sequence: CASSTGLQETQYF.

This clonotype was seen a few times. A much bigger clone sits one base away, suggesting this may be a read error. The rearrangement joins TRBV29-1 to TRBJ2-2; D perhaps matches TRBD2 (6 bases). CDR1 and CDR2 from the germline V gene are SQVTM and ANQGSEA. The CDR3 consists of 13 residues. In DNA, the CDR3 is TGCAGCGTTGAAAGGGAGAACACCGGGGGGCTGTTTTTT. Protein product: CSVERENTGGLFF.

This clonotype has just a few counts. The chain recombines TRBV12-5 with TRBJ2-7; the D gene is possibly TRBD1 (6 bases). Per germline, CDR1 LGHNT and CDR2 FRNRAP. CDR3 length: 15 residues. Trimming took 6 bases from V and 4 from J, leaving 19 bases between them. Here the CDR3 DNA reads TGTGCTAGTGGAACCGACAGGCGTGGGGTGTACGAGCAGTACTTC. This gives the protein CASGTDRRGVYEQYF. Supplemented by reference TRBV12-5 and TRBJ2-7, the full variable domain reads DARVTQTPRHKVTEMGQEVTMRCQPILGHNTVFWYRQTMMQGLELLAYFRNRAPLDDSGMPKDRFSAEMPDATLATLKIQPSEPRDSAVYFCASGTDRRGVYEQYFGPGTRLTVT.

This chain links TRBV4-1 with TRBJ2-5; D is possibly TRBD1 (5 bases). The V gene lost 1 base and the J gene lost 2 bases, with 14 bases spanning the gap. Germline V gene data show CDR1 as MGHRA and CDR2 as YSYEKL. The CDR3 length is 16 residues. CDR3 DNA: TGCGCCAGCAGCCAAGCCCTAAGGGGTGAGCAAGAGACCCAGTACTTC. Protein product: CASSQALRGEQETQYF.

This clonotype was observed a handful of times. The chain employs TRBV9 and TRBJ2-1, with 7 bases aligning to TRBD1. V gave up 3 bases and J gave up 0 bases; unmatched junction bases: 3. Germline V gene lookup returns CDR1 SGDLS and CDR2 YYNGEE. This CDR3 contains 15 residues. This chain's CDR3 is CASSGRQGSYNEQFF. The CDR3 DNA reads as TGTGCCAGCAGCGGCCGACAGGGCTCCTACAATGAGCAGTTCTTC.

The V and J genes are TRBV10-3 and TRBJ2-7; D not certain. The CDR3 has 14 amino acids. Germline loops: CDR1 ENHRY, CDR2 SYGVKD. The V end was cut by 2 bases, the J end by 0 bases, with 8 bases between. The CDR3 coding sequence is TGTGCCATCAGTGAGGGACGGAACTCCTACGAGCAGTACTTC. It codes for CAISEGRNSYEQYF.

This clonotype was counted only a few times. The rearrangement links TRBV12-3 or TRBV12-4 to TRBJ2-5; 8 bases match TRBD1. The V and J ends lost 4 bases and 5 bases, in that order; junction bases with no gene match: 6. The CDR3 sequence is 14 residues long. CDR3 sequence reads: CASSSKGTGETQYF. Here the CDR3 DNA reads TGTGCCAGCAGTTCAAAGGGGACAGGCGAGACCCAGTACTTC.

As regards this clonotype: The junction departs from germline at one end; a sequencing error may be responsible. The chain has TRBV7-2 and TRBJ2-3; D might be TRBD1 (5 bases). The CDR3 spans 15 residues. Germline V gene data show CDR1 as SGHTA and CDR2 as FQGNSA. CDR3 amino acids: CARSLGLGGTDTQYF. CDR3 DNA sequence: TGTGCCCGCAGCTTAGGGCTAGGGGGCACAGATACGCAGTATTTT.